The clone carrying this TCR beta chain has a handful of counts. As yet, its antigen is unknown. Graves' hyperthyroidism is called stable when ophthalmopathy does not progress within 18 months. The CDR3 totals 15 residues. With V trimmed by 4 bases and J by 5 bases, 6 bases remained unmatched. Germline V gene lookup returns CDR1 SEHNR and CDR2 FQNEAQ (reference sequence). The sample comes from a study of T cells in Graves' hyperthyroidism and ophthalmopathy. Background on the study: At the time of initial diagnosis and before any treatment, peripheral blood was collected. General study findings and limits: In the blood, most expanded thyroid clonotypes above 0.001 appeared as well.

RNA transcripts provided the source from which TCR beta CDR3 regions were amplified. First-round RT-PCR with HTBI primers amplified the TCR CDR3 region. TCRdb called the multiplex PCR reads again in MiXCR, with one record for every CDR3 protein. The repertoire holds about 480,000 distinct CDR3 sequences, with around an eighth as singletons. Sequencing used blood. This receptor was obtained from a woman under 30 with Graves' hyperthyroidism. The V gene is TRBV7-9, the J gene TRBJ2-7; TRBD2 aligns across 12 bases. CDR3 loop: CASSWTSGTDDEQYF. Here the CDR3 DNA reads TGTGCCAGCAGCTGGACTAGCGGGACTGACGACGAGCAGTACTTC.